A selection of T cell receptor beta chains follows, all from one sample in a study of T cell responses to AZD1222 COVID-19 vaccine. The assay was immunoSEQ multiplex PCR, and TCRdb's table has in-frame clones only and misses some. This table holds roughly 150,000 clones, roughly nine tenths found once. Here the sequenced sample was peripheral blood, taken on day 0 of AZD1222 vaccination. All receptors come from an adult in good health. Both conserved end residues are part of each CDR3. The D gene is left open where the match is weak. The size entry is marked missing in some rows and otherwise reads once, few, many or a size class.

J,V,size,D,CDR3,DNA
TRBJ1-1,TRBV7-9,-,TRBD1,CASSRGQGFLDTEAFF,TGTGCCAGCAGCCGGGGACAGGGGTTCTTGGACACTGAAGCTTTCTTT
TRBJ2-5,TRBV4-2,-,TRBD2,CASSQTAGTSGRYRQETQYF,TGTGCCAGCAGCCAAACGGCCGGGACTAGCGGGAGGTATCGTCAAGAGACCCAGTACTTC
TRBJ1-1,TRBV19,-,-,CASNMWGDTEAFF,TGTGCCAGTAACATGTGGGGGGACACTGAAGCTTTCTTT
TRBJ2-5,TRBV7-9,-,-,CASKVGETQYF,TGTGCCAGCAAAGTAGGGGAGACCCAGTACTTC
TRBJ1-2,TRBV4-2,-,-,CASSQEKHLPGPEGYGYTF,TGTGCCAGCAGCCAAGAAAAACATTTACCGGGGCCGGAGGGCTATGGCTACACCTTC
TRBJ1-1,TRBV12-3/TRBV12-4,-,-,CASSWTNTEAFF,TGTGCCAGCAGTTGGACGAACACTGAAGCTTTCTTT
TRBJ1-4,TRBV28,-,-,CASRLALGEDEKLFF,TGTGCCAGCAGGTTAGCCTTGGGGGAGGATGAAAAACTGTTTTTT
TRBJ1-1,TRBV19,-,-,CASSTRRGRKGPEAFF,TGTGCCAGTTCCACGCGACGCGGCAGAAAAGGCCCTGAAGCTTTCTTT
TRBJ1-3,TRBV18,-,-,CASSPRSGGSGNTIYF,TGTGCCAGCTCACCACGGTCCGGGGGCTCTGGAAACACCATATATTTT
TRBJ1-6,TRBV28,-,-,CASRPPSSYNSPLHF,TGTGCCAGCAGACCCCCGAGCTCCTATAATTCACCCCTCCACTTT
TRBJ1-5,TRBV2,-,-,CASSERGAGSNQPQHF,TGTGCCAGCAGTGAGAGGGGGGCCGGGAGCAATCAGCCCCAGCATTTT
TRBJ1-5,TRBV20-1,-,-,CSASWDGYNQPQHF,TGCAGTGCAAGTTGGGACGGATACAATCAGCCCCAGCATTTT
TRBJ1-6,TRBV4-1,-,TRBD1,CASSQYRDRGNSPLHF,TGCGCCAGCAGCCAATACAGGGACAGGGGTAATTCACCCCTCCACTTT
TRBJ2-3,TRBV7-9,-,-,CASSRHPGHSTDTQYF,TGTGCCAGCAGCCGCCATCCGGGACATAGCACAGATACGCAGTATTTT
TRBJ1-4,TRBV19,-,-,CASSRDATNEKLFF,TGTGCCAGTAGTCGGGACGCAACTAATGAAAAACTGTTTTTT
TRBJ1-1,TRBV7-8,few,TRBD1,CASSRSYVGQGVIEAFF,TGTGCCAGCAGCCGATCTTACGTGGGACAGGGGGTAATTGAAGCTTTCTTT
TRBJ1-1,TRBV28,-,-,CASSPQGRLNTEAFF,TGTGCCAGCAGTCCGCAGGGCAGGTTGAACACTGAAGCTTTCTTT
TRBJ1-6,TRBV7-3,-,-,CARPKGTVGSSYNSPLHF,TGTGCCAGACCCAAGGGGACCGTCGGGAGCTCCTATAATTCACCCCTCCACTTT
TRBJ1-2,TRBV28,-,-,CASSPGRNYGYTF,TGTGCCAGCAGTCCTGGACGAAACTATGGCTACACCTTC
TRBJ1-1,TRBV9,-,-,CASSPGGGQSNTEAFF,TGTGCCAGCAGCCCCGGGGGCGGACAGTCGAACACTGAAGCTTTCTTT
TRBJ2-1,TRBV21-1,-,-,CASSKRRASGGHNEQFF,TGTGCCAGCAGCAAAAGACGCGCTAGCGGGGGGCACAATGAGCAGTTCTTC
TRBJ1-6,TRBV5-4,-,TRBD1,CASSSFGQGRSPLHF,TGTGCCAGCAGCTCCTTCGGACAGGGACGATCACCCCTCCACTTT
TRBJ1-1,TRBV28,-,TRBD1,CASSRLGTGNTEAFF,TGTGCCAGCAGTCGCCTTGGGACAGGGAACACTGAAGCTTTCTTT
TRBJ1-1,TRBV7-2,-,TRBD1,CASSYQDRVVTEAFF,TGTGCCAGCAGCTACCAGGACAGGGTGGTCACTGAAGCTTTCTTT
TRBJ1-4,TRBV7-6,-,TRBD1,CASSSRRPGQLNEKLFF,TGTGCCAGCAGCTCCCGAAGACCGGGACAGCTTAATGAAAAACTGTTTTTT